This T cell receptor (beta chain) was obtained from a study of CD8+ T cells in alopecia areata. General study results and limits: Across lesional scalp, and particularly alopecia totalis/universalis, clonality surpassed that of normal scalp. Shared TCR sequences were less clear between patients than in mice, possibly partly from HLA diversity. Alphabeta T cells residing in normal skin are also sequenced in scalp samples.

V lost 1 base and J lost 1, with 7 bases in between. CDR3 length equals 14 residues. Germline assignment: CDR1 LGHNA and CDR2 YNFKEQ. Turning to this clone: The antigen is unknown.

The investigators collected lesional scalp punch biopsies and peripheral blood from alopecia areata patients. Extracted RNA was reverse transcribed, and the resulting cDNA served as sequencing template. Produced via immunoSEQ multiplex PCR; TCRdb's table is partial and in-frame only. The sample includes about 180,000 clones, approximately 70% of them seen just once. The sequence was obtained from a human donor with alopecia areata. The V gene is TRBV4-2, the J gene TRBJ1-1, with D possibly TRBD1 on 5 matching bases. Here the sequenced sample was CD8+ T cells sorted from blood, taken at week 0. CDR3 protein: CASSQGQGNTEAFF. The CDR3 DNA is TGTGCCAGCAGCCAAGGGCAGGGGAACACTGAAGCTTTCTTT.